The rows below give T cell receptor beta chains drawn from one sample of a study of regulatory T cells in long-lasting Graves disease. A single record per CDR3 protein comes from TCRdb applying MiXCR to the multiplex PCR reads. The profile shows about 440,000 distinct CDR3 sequences, more than 13% of them singletons. This same sample was also taken into another study, of T cells in Graves' hyperthyroidism and ophthalmopathy.

Sequenced material: peripheral blood mononuclear cells (PBMCs), taken at new diagnosis, from a patient treated with antithyroid drugs. Every receptor here comes from a woman aged 30 to 39 with Graves disease. The CDR3 runs from the conserved cysteine through the conserved F or W. A D gene is named only where the DNA matches it firmly. The size entry is marked missing in some rows and otherwise reads once, few, many or a size class.

clone size	V gene	CDR3 length	D gene	J gene	CDR3 protein	CDR3 DNA
-	TRBV29-1	15	TRBD1	TRBJ1-3	CSVEGTGGAGNTIYF	TGCAGCGTTGAGGGGACAGGGGGAGCCGGAAACACCATATATTTT
many	TRBV5-1	16	-	TRBJ2-2	CASSPGASGDTGELFF	TGTGCCAGCAGCCCAGGGGCTAGCGGAGACACCGGGGAGCTGTTTTTT
-	TRBV2	13	TRBD2	TRBJ2-5	CAHSPGGEETQYF	TGTGCGCACTCGCCGGGGGGGGAAGAGACCCAGTACTTC
few	TRBV24-1	14	-	TRBJ2-7	CATSETGALYEQYF	TGTGCCACCAGTGAAACGGGAGCACTCTACGAGCAGTACTTC
-	TRBV4-1	17	-	TRBJ1-3	CASSQGFVGIARNTIYF	TGCGCCAGCAGCCAGGGGTTTGTAGGGATAGCTCGAAACACCATATATTTT
many	TRBV2	14	TRBD2	TRBJ2-1	CASSGRAAASEQFF	TGTGCCAGCAGCGGGAGGGCGGCCGCGAGCGAGCAGTTCTTC
many	TRBV6-2/TRBV6-3	14	-	TRBJ2-3	CASNGALSGDTQYF	TGTGCCAGCAACGGGGCTTTATCCGGGGATACGCAGTATTTT
-	TRBV9	15	-	TRBJ1-1	CASSVGAEMNTEAFF	TGTGCCAGCAGCGTAGGGGCGGAAATGAACACTGAAGCTTTCTTT
many	TRBV4-1	14	-	TRBJ2-2	CASSQQTGTGELFF	TGCGCCAGCAGCCAGCAGACAGGCACCGGGGAGCTGTTTTTT
many	TRBV6-1	14	TRBD1	TRBJ2-7	CASNTGTGANEQYF	TGTGCCAGCAACACCGGGACAGGGGCCAACGAGCAGTACTTC
-	TRBV12-3/TRBV12-4	13	TRBD2	TRBJ2-3	CASSLALWTSPYF	TGTGCCAGCAGTTTAGCGCTGTGGACTAGTCCGTATTTT
many	TRBV12-3/TRBV12-4	13	-	TRBJ1-2	CASSLWGARGYTF	TGTGCCAGCAGTTTGTGGGGGGCGAGGGGCTACACCTTC
-	TRBV7-2	16	-	TRBJ1-5	CASSLGIGRLNQPQHF	TGTGCCAGCAGCTTAGGAATAGGGCGCCTGAATCAGCCCCAGCATTTT
many	TRBV7-9	15	-	TRBJ1-2	CASSSIDTYSYGYTF	TGTGCCAGCAGCTCCATCGACACCTATTCCTATGGCTACACCTTC
medium-sized	TRBV20-1	13	-	TRBJ1-4	CSASGALDEKLFF	TGCAGTGCCTCAGGGGCCCTGGACGAAAAACTGTTTTTT
-	TRBV6-2/TRBV6-3	14	-	TRBJ2-2	CASRIEGRTGELFF	TGTGCCAGCAGGATTGAGGGAAGGACCGGGGAGCTGTTTTTT
few	TRBV30	14	-	TRBJ1-2	CAWSVGVPYYGYTF	TGTGCCTGGAGTGTAGGGGTCCCCTACTATGGCTACACCTTC
-	TRBV6-2/TRBV6-3	13	-	TRBJ2-1	CASSYSPYNEQFF	TGTGCCAGCAGTTACTCCCCGTACAATGAGCAGTTCTTC
many	TRBV30	12	-	TRBJ2-1	CAWSVLGGEQFF	TGTGCCTGGAGTGTACTAGGCGGTGAGCAGTTCTTC
many	TRBV11-1	17	-	TRBJ2-5	CASSPGAGLPAAETQYF	TGTGCCAGCAGCCCAGGGGCCGGGCTCCCCGCGGCAGAGACCCAGTACTTC
many	TRBV18	13	-	TRBJ2-7	CASSPRPGNEQYF	TGTGCCAGCTCACCACGCCCAGGGAACGAGCAGTACTTC
-	TRBV10-1	17	-	TRBJ2-2	CASSEPGRGANTGELFF	TGCGCCAGCAGTGAGCCGGGACGAGGCGCGAACACCGGGGAGCTGTTTTTT
many	TRBV11-3	14	TRBD1	TRBJ1-1	CASSLSQGHTEAFF	TGTGCCAGCAGCTTGTCACAGGGGCACACTGAAGCTTTCTTT
many	TRBV28	14	TRBD1	TRBJ2-1	CASGQADPGQAQFF	TGTGCCAGCGGTCAAGCTGACCCGGGACAGGCTCAGTTCTTC
few	TRBV4-1	18	TRBD2	TRBJ2-2	CASSQDLGGLVDVRELFF	TGCGCCAGCAGCCAGGACCTGGGTGGACTAGTAGACGTGAGGGAGCTGTTTTTT
-	TRBV29-1	15	-	TRBJ2-1	CSVEDPGVRYNEQFF	TGCAGCGTTGAAGATCCGGGAGTTCGTTACAATGAGCAGTTCTTC
many	TRBV12-3/TRBV12-4	13	-	TRBJ2-7	CASSSARGYEQYF	TGTGCCAGCAGTTCCGCGCGGGGATACGAGCAGTACTTC
-	TRBV28	16	-	TRBJ1-1	CASSFIGGGPNTEAFF	TGTGCCAGCAGTTTTATCGGTGGGGGTCCGAACACTGAAGCTTTCTTT
few	TRBV10-3	16	-	TRBJ2-1	CAISGPTGNSLNEQFF	TGTGCCATCAGTGGTCCAACAGGGAATTCTCTCAATGAGCAGTTCTTC
-	TRBV7-6	16	-	TRBJ1-3	CASSLGGRVSGNTIYF	TGTGCCAGCAGCTTAGGAGGCAGGGTCTCTGGAAACACCATATATTTT
-	TRBV7-3	15	-	TRBJ1-1	CASSLMIPANTEAFF	TGTGCCAGCAGCTTAATGATACCAGCGAACACTGAAGCTTTCTTT
-	TRBV7-9	18	TRBD2	TRBJ2-3	CASSLSQVAGGSTDTQYF	TGTGCCAGCAGCTTAAGTCAGGTAGCGGGAGGAAGCACAGATACGCAGTATTTT
many	TRBV3-1	17	TRBD1	TRBJ1-1	CASSQGRTTGVGTEAFF	TGTGCCAGCAGCCAAGGCAGAACCACAGGGGTAGGCACTGAAGCTTTCTTT
-	TRBV10-1	12	-	TRBJ2-2	CASSENTGELFF	TGCGCCAGCAGCGAGAACACCGGGGAGCTGTTTTTT
-	TRBV29-1	12	TRBD1	TRBJ2-3	CSLRQGPDTQYF	TGCAGCTTGCGACAGGGGCCAGATACGCAGTATTTT
-	TRBV6-1	15	TRBD1	TRBJ2-1	CASSAGTGGKNEQFF	TGTGCCAGCAGTGCCGGGACAGGGGGCAAAAATGAGCAGTTCTTC
-	TRBV19	14	-	TRBJ2-7	CASSMGGRTYEQYF	TGTGCCAGTAGTATGGGTGGACGGACCTACGAGCAGTACTTC
-	TRBV30	11	-	TRBJ1-2	CAWSEGNGYTF	TGTGCCTGGAGTGAAGGGAACGGCTACACCTTC
-	TRBV28	13	-	TRBJ2-5	CATMAAVRETQYF	TGTGCCACCATGGCGGCGGTAAGGGAGACCCAGTACTTC
many	TRBV19	14	-	TRBJ1-1	CASSRERGETEAFF	TGTGCCAGTAGTAGGGAACGAGGGGAAACTGAAGCTTTCTTT
many	TRBV5-1	19	-	TRBJ1-3	CASGSHVPGNESSGNTIYF	TGCGCCAGCGGGAGCCACGTCCCAGGGAACGAGAGCTCTGGAAACACCATATATTTT
-	TRBV5-8	15	-	TRBJ1-1	CGSSTVDSENTEAFF	TGTGGCAGCAGCACAGTCGACAGTGAGAACACTGAGGCTTTCTTT
-	TRBV12-5	12	-	TRBJ1-1	CASEEGDAEAFF	TGTGCTAGTGAAGAGGGGGACGCTGAAGCTTTCTTT
-	TRBV20-1	12	-	TRBJ2-5	CSPITSEETQYF	TGCAGTCCTATCACTAGTGAAGAGACCCAGTACTTC
-	TRBV27	13	-	TRBJ2-5	CASSTATRETQYF	TGTGCCAGCAGCACCGCGACCAGGGAGACCCAGTACTTC
few	TRBV6-2/TRBV6-3	17	TRBD2	TRBJ2-1	CASSYSSGSGSFYEQFF	TGTGCCAGCAGTTACTCATCTGGTAGCGGGAGTTTCTATGAGCAGTTCTTC